Listed below are T cell receptor beta chains from one sample, sequenced in a study of OX40 agonist ivuxolimab in advanced cancers. Profiling relied on immunoSEQ multiplex PCR, and the TCRdb table lists in-frame clones only, not all of them. Altogether over 10,000 clones are present, more than 75% being singletons, with the ten largest covering roughly two fifths. Sequenced material: CD4+ or CD8+ T cells sorted from blood, taken in a trial of the OX40 agonist ivuxolimab. The receptors here all came from an adult with an advanced solid tumor such as melanoma, head and neck, liver or kidney cancer. The conserved cysteine and the conserved F or W are not part of the CDR3 here. A D gene is named only where the DNA matches it firmly.

CDR3aa: ASSLSNGRGETQY
v_gene: TRBV9
j_gene: TRBJ2-5
d_gene: TRBD2

CDR3aa: ASSNAHGDEQY
v_gene: TRBV19
j_gene: TRBJ2-7
d_gene: -

CDR3aa: ASSFETGELSYEQY
v_gene: TRBV7-8
j_gene: TRBJ2-7
d_gene: -

CDR3aa: ASSLGYNEQF
v_gene: TRBV7-9
j_gene: TRBJ2-1
d_gene: -

CDR3aa: ASSTRTGRAYGYT
v_gene: TRBV6-1
j_gene: TRBJ1-2
d_gene: TRBD1

CDR3aa: ASQGDSLNTEAF
v_gene: TRBV2
j_gene: TRBJ1-1
d_gene: TRBD1

CDR3aa: ASTRLDYGNTIY
v_gene: TRBV19
j_gene: TRBJ1-3
d_gene: -

CDR3aa: ASSGPTLETQY
v_gene: TRBV28
j_gene: TRBJ2-5
d_gene: -

CDR3aa: ASSIGATSYEQY
v_gene: TRBV19
j_gene: TRBJ2-7
d_gene: -

CDR3aa: ASSSTGGKETQY
v_gene: TRBV5-1
j_gene: TRBJ2-5
d_gene: TRBD1

CDR3aa: ASSLDGPLDTIY
v_gene: TRBV7-2
j_gene: TRBJ1-3
d_gene: -

CDR3aa: ASTLWGAGGYT
v_gene: TRBV7-8
j_gene: TRBJ1-2
d_gene: -

CDR3aa: AISEGSPEQY
v_gene: TRBV10-3
j_gene: TRBJ2-7
d_gene: -

CDR3aa: ASSGQDSYEQY
v_gene: TRBV9
j_gene: TRBJ2-7
d_gene: -

CDR3aa: ASSLPGQDHEQY
v_gene: TRBV5-5
j_gene: TRBJ2-7
d_gene: TRBD1

CDR3aa: ASSLAGGLNTEAF
v_gene: TRBV7-6
j_gene: TRBJ1-1
d_gene: -

CDR3aa: ASSSGKKREKLF
v_gene: TRBV7-9
j_gene: TRBJ1-4
d_gene: -

CDR3aa: AGGDRYTGELF
v_gene: TRBV7-8
j_gene: TRBJ2-2
d_gene: TRBD1

CDR3aa: ASADPGSPSSYNEQF
v_gene: TRBV12-5
j_gene: TRBJ2-1
d_gene: -

CDR3aa: ASRIYEQY
v_gene: TRBV6-9
j_gene: TRBJ2-7
d_gene: -

CDR3aa: ASSPRKGLAGPDEQY
v_gene: TRBV4-3
j_gene: TRBJ2-7
d_gene: TRBD2

CDR3aa: ATSRSLGNQPQH
v_gene: TRBV15
j_gene: TRBJ1-5
d_gene: -

CDR3aa: ASSLLGTSGTKPYEQY
v_gene: TRBV7-9
j_gene: TRBJ2-7
d_gene: TRBD2